This T cell receptor beta chain was profiled in a study of cytomegalovirus exposure and HLA in healthy donors. Overall study results and limits: Per a prior analysis, the majority of TCR beta V segments were productive roughly 90% or roughly 30% of the time. Some segments of the V type, notably TRBV6-2 and TRBV6-3, were excluded as indistinguishable. Later analysis indicated greater clonal expansion among HLA-associated TCR beta chains than among equally common other chains.

The study sampled nominally healthy donors, though unrecorded immune exposures were likely. As to this clone: What it recognizes is unknown.

The CDR3 runs 20 residues. Unmatched junction bases numbered 13, after V lost 4 bases and J lost 2 bases. CDR1 is SGDLS and CDR2 is YYNGEE in the germline V gene. The primer mix had 60 Vbeta and 13 Jbeta primers. The table came from immunoSEQ multiplex PCR; TCRdb's copy has only in-frame clones and leaves some out. Here the sample spans fewer than 200,000 clones, more than 80% being singletons. Source material: PBMCs. This clonotype was sampled from a woman aged 18-35 years in good health and CMV-seronegative. The chain couples TRBV9 to TRBJ2-2; TRBD2 matches at 14 bases. This CDR3 is CASSLHPGTSGRVNTGELFF. For the CDR3, the DNA is TGTGCCAGCAGCCTCCACCCCGGGACTAGCGGGAGAGTCAACACCGGGGAGCTGTTTTTT. Variable domain in full (rest from reference TRBV9 and TRBJ2-2): DSGVTQTPKHLITATGQRVTLRCSPRSGDLSVYWYQQSLDQGLQFLIQYYNGEERAKGNILERFSAQQFPDLHSELNLSSLELGDSALYFCASSLHPGTSGRVNTGELFFGEGSRLTVL.